A selection of T cell receptor beta chains follows, all from one sample in a study of T-cell reconstitution after alpha-beta-depleted transplantation in children. A single record per CDR3 protein comes from TCRdb applying MiXCR to the PCR reads. The sample lists around 960,000 distinct CDR3 sequences; about 31% were seen once. This specimen consisted of PBMCs, mostly from graft donor cells, obtained 360 days after TCRalphabeta/CD19-depleted stem cell transplant. Receptor source: a boy under two years old who had a stem cell transplant for SCID, so the T cells may come from the graft donor. The CDR3 runs from the conserved cysteine through the conserved F or W.

V	J	CDR3
TRBV4-2	TRBJ1-2	CASSQDGPREWKDGYTF
TRBV5-5	TRBJ2-7	CASSLSVLVREQYF
TRBV28	TRBJ1-2	CASRGQDYGYTF
TRBV9	TRBJ2-3	CASSGRHTDTQYF
TRBV12-3/TRBV12-4	TRBJ2-3	CASINKGVRTDTQYF
TRBV9	TRBJ2-7	CASSVGGSSYEQYF
TRBV4-3	TRBJ2-7	CASSQEITYEQYF
TRBV5-1	TRBJ2-5	CASSLDPYRGETQYF
TRBV20-1	TRBJ1-1	CSARTSGLLNTEAFF
TRBV29-1	TRBJ2-3	CSAKQGMQYF
TRBV2	TRBJ1-3	CASSAGTVRNTIYF
TRBV7-8	TRBJ2-2	CASSPGRIGTGELFF
TRBV5-1	TRBJ2-1	CASSLAGPGLGYNEQFF
TRBV7-9	TRBJ2-5	CASGTSDTQETQYF
TRBV7-2	TRBJ2-2	CASSLRRENTGELFF
TRBV20-1	TRBJ1-2	CSARGLDNYGYTF
TRBV5-1	TRBJ2-1	CASSLVVMAYNEQFF
TRBV5-1	TRBJ1-6	CASSIGTGHSPLHF
TRBV9	TRBJ2-3	CASSVFGGTPDTQYF
TRBV18	TRBJ2-2	CASSPPTGSTGELFF
TRBV25-1	TRBJ2-7	CASSEPRDHEQYF
TRBV6-5	TRBJ2-3	CASSYRGISTDTQYF
TRBV4-3	TRBJ1-3	CASSQVPVSGNTIYF
TRBV4-3	TRBJ1-1	CASSQADYDEGGATFF
TRBV7-9	TRBJ2-3	CASSPGRNTDTQYF
TRBV7-6	TRBJ2-1	CASSLGGAHSYNEQFF
TRBV10-2	TRBJ2-1	CASRGLRTGGQNNEQFF
TRBV4-2	TRBJ2-1	CASSQGTSGAAQFF
TRBV5-1	TRBJ2-3	CASSPGRGKDTQYF
TRBV27	TRBJ2-7	CASSLMPGSHEQYF
TRBV10-2	TRBJ2-7	CATHSGGPYEQYF
TRBV7-2	TRBJ1-1	CASSLGGTAPEAFF
TRBV12-3/TRBV12-4	TRBJ1-2	CASSPQGEWYGYTF
TRBV20-1	TRBJ1-5	CSASWAGNVNQPQHF
TRBV27	TRBJ2-3	CASRRQGAETDTQYF
TRBV10-3	TRBJ1-1	CAISESLGQAGEAFF